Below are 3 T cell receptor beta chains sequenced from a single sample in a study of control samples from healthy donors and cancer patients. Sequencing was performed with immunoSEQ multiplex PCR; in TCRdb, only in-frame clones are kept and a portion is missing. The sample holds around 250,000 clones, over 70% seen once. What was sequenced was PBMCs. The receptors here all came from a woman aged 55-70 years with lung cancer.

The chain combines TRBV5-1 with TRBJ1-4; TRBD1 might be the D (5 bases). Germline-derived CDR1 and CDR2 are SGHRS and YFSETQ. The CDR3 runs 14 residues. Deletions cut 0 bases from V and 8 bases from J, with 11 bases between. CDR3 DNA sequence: TGCGCCAGCAGCTTGGGCGGGGGGACCGAAAAACTGTTTTTT. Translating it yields CASSLGGGTEKLFF.

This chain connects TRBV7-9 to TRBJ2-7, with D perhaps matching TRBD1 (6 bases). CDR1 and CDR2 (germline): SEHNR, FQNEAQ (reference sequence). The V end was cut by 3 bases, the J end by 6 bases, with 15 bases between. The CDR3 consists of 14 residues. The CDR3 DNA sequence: TGTGCCAGCAGCTTTAGTGGGGGCCGAGCCGAGCAGTACTTC. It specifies CASSFSGGRAEQYF. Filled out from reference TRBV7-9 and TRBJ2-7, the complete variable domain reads DTGVSQNPRHKITKRGQNVTFRCDPISEHNRLYWYRQTLGQGPEFLTYFQNEAQLEKSRLLSDRFSAERPKGSFSTLEIQRTEQGDSAMYLCASSFSGGRAEQYFGPGTRLTVT.

Here the CDR3 DNA reads TGTGCCAGTAGCGATAGCGGGAGAGGAGGTGAGCAGTACTTC. Its protein product is CASSDSGRGGEQYF. J is TRBJ2-7 and V is TRBV19, with 9 bases lining up with TRBD2. The germline gives CDR1 LNHDA, CDR2 SQIVND (reference sequence). After removal of 6 bases from V and 7 bases from J, the junction contained 10 bases not matched to a gene. The CDR3 extends over 14 amino acids.